These 2 T cell receptor beta chains were sequenced from one sample in a study of beta chain features in type 1 diabetes. Study-level points and caveats: A moderate, significant TCRB CDR3 shortening appeared in type 1 diabetes across four CD4+ subsets.

Their recognized antigens are unknown. The isolated RNA, all of it, was reverse transcribed, so expressed TCRB transcripts were what got sequenced. The data were produced by immunoSEQ multiplex PCR, yet TCRdb's version contains in-frame clones alone and is incomplete. This sample carries roughly 150,000 clones, approximately 7.8% of them seen once, and the ten largest clones take roughly 0.97%. The sequenced sample consisted of central memory CD4+ T cells from blood. All receptors derive from a woman aged 40 to 50 with type 1 diabetes.

A few counts support this clone. This CDR3 reads CASSNHRGANEKLFF. The CDR3 nucleotides are TGTGCCAGCTCAAATCACAGGGGAGCTAATGAAAAACTGTTTTTT. The rearrangement uses TRBV18 and TRBJ1-4; 7 bases align to TRBD1. In germline, CDR1 is KGHSH, CDR2 LQKENI. Trimming cost V 5 bases and J 3 bases; bases outside gene matches: 6. The CDR3 runs 15 residues. Full variable domain (outside the CDR3, taken from reference TRBV18 and TRBJ1-4): NAGVMQNPRHLVRRRGQEARLRCSPMKGHSHVYWYRQLPEEGLKFMVYLQKENIIDESGMPKERFSAEFPKEGPSILRIQQVVRGDSAAYFCASSNHRGANEKLFFGSGTQLSVL.

The table lists this clone with a few counts. V gene TRBV19 combines with J gene TRBJ2-1; D remains ambiguous. Trimming left V 5 bases short and J 8 bases short, with 13 bases between. CDR1 and CDR2 (germline): LNHDA, SQIVND (reference sequence). CDR3 size: 13 residues. The CDR3 loop reads CASSEVLLDEQFF. The CDR3 nucleotides read TGTGCCAGTAGTGAGGTTTTACTCGATGAGCAGTTCTTC.